This TCR beta chain was identified during a study of T cell responses to AZD1222 COVID-19 vaccine. TCRdb's table, derived via immunoSEQ multiplex PCR, lists solely in-frame clones and lacks some. The sample lists 200,000 or so clones, around 87% occurring once. Details on this clone: Its target is not known.

CDR3 length: 14 residues. Germline loops: CDR1 LGHDT, CDR2 YNNKEL (reference sequence). Trimming left V 4 bases short and J 8 bases short, with 15 bases between. Regarding the study as a whole: Repertoires in all cases were sampled only once the peak T cell response had passed. Seropositive AZD1222 recipients at baseline numbered only 6 or 7. Females outnumbered males among donors, who were mostly white British; clonal diversity was possibly underestimated.

The sample here was peripheral blood, taken on day 0 of MenACWY control vaccination. The chain combines TRBV3-1 (or the pseudogene TRBV3-2) with TRBJ2-1, with D possibly matching TRBD2 (5 bases). This clonotype was obtained from an adult in good health. CDR3: CASSRLPPGDEQFF. The CDR3 coding sequence is TGTGCCAGCAGCCGCCTACCTCCCGGGGATGAGCAGTTCTTC.